Sequencing of this T cell receptor beta chain was carried out in a study of Ad26.COV2.S vaccination and SARS-CoV-2 variants. Study summary: A COV1001 Ad26.COV2.S trial-arm participant provided the sample. Intramuscular Ad26.COV2.S at 5x10^10 or 1x10^11 viral particles.

The sample's treatment: over 15 received Ad26.COV2.S at low or high dose, single or two shots; five or six received placebo; per-sample allocation not given. Samples were taken on day 63 after the first vaccine or placebo injection. Boston provided a donor who was an adult aged 18-55 years. This vaccine is an Ad26 vector that expresses the Wuhan-strain SARS-CoV-2 spike. This table comes from immunoSEQ multiplex PCR, and its TCRdb copy is limited to in-frame clones, with some not included. The sample carries about 500,000 clones, around 89% recorded once. The CDR3 totals 13 residues. J gave up 0 bases and V 5 bases, and 1 base lay outside the gene matches. Per germline, CDR1 SGHDT and CDR2 YYEEEE.

The receptor was isolated from a person between 18 and 65 years old who received the Ad26.COV2.S COVID-19 vaccine or a placebo. The chain has TRBV5-6 and TRBJ1-1; 7 positions match TRBD1. The sample here was peripheral blood, taken in a trial of Ad26.COV2.S vaccine versus placebo. CDR3 bases: TGTGCCAGCAGGGACAGGATGAACACTGAAGCTTTCTTT. Its protein product is CASRDRMNTEAFF.